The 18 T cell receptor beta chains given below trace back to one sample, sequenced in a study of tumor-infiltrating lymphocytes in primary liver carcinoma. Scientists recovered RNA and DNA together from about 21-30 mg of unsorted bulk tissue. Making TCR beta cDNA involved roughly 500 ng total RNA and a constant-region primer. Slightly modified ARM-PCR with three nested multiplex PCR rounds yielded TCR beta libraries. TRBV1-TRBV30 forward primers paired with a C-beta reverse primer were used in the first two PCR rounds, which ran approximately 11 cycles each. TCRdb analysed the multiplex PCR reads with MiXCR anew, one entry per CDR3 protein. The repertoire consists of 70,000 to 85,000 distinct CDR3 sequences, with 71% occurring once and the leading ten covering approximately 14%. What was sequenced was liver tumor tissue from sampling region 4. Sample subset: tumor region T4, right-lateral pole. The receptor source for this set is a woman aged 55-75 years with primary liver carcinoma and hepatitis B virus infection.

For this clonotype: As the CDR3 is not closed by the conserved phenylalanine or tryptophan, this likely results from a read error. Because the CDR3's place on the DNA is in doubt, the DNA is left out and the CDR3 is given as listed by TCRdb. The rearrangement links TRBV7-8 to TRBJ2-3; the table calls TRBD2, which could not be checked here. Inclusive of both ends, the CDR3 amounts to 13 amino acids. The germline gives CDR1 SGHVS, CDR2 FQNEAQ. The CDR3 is CASSLSPGLAAYP.

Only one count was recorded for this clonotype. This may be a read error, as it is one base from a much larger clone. CDR3 nucleotides: TGTGCCACCACTGATTCCCCCTCCTACAATGAGCAGTTCTTC. This gives the protein CATTDSPSYNEQFF. V gene TRBV24-1 combines with J gene TRBJ2-1; D remains unclear. CDR1 and CDR2 from the germline V gene are KGHDR and SFDVKD. This CDR3 has 14 amino acids.

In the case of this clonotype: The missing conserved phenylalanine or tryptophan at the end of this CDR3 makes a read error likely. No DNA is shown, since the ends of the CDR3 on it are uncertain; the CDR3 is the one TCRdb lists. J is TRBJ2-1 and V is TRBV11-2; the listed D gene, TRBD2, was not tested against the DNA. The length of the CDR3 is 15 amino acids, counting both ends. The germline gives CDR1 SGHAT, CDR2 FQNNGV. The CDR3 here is CASSLPGLWDYEEFI.

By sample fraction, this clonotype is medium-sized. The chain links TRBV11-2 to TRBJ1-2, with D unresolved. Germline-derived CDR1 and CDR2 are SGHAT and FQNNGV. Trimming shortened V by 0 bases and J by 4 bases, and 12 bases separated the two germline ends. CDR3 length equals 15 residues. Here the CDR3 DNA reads TGTGCCAGCAGCTTAGATGGGATACTAGGCTATGGCTACACCTTC. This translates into CASSLDGILGYGYTF.

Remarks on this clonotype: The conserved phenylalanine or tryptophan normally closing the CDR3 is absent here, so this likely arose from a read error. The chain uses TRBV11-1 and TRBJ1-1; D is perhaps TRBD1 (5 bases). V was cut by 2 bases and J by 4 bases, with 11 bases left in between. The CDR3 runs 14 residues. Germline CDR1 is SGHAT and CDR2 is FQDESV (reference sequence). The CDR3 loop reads CASSLIGDGTEAFI. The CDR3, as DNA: TGTGCCAGCAGCTTAATAGGGGACGGCACTGAAGCTTTCATT.

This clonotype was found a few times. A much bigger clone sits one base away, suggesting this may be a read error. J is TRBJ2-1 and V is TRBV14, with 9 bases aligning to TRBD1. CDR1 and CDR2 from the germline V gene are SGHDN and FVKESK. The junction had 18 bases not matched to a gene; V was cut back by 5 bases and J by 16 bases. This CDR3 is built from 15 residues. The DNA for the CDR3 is TGTGCCAGCAGCTTGGCCAGGACAGGGGCTCTGTCGGCATTCTTC. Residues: CASSLARTGALSAFF.

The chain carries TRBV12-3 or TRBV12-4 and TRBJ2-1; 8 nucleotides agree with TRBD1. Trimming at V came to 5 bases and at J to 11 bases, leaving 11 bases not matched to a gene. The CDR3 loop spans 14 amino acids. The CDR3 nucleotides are TGTGCCAGCAGTGACAGGGGCCGTAACGGGAAGCAGTTCTTC. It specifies CASSDRGRNGKQFF.

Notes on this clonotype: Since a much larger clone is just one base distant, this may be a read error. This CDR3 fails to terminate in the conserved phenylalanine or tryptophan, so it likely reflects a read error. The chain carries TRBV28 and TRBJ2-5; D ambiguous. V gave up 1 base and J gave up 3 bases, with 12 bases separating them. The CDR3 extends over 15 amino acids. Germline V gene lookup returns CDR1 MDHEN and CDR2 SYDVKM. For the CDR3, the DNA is TGTGCCAGCAGTTTATTAAGTGCTGGTAAAGAGACCCAGTACATC. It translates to CASSLLSAGKETQYI.

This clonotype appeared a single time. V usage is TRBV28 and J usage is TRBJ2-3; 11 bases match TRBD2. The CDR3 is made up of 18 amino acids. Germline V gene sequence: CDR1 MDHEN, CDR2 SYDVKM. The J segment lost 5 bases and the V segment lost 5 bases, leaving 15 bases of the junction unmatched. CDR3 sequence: CASSPRPGTSGYKDTQYF. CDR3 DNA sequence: TGTGCCAGCAGTCCCCGACCGGGGACTAGCGGTTACAAAGATACGCAGTATTTT.

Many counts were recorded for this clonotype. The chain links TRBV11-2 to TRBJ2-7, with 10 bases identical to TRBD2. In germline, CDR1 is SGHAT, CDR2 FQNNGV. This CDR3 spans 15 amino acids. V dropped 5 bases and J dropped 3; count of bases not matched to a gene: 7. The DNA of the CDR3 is TGTGCCAGCAGCCGAACTAGCGGGACTAACTACGAGCAGTACTTC. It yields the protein CASSRTSGTNYEQYF.

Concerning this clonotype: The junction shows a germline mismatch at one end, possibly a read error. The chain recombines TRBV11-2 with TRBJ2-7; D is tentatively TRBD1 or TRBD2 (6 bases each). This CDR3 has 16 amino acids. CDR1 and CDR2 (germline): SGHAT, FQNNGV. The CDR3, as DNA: TGTGCCAGCACGACTCCTGAGCGCGAGGCAAGGGGGGAGCGGTACTTC. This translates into CASTTPEREARGERYF.

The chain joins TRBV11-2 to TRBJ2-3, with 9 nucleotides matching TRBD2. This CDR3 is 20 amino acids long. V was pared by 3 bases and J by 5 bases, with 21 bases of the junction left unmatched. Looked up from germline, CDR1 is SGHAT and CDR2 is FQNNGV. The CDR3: CASSFDLTGLAGEGIDTQYF. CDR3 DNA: TGTGCCAGCAGCTTTGACCTAACTGGGTTAGCGGGAGAAGGGATAGATACGCAGTATTTT.

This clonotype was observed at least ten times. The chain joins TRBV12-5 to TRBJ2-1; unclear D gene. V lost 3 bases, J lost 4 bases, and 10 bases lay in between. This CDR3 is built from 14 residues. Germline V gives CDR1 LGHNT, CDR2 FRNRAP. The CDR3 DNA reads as TGTGCTAGTGGTTTCGAGGTAGCTTACAATGAGCAGTTCTTC. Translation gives CASGFEVAYNEQFF.

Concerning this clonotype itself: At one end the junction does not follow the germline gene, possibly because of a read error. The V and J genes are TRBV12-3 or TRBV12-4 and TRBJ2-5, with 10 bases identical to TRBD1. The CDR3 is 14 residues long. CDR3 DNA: TGTGCCAGCAGTCTCATCAGACAGGGGGCCTCACTGGACTTC. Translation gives CASSLIRQGASLDF.

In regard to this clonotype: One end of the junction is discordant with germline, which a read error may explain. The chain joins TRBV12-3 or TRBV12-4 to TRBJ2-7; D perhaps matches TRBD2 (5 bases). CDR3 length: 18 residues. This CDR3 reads CASSLASWLSLVDYEQYF. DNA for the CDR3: TGTGCCAGCAGCTTAGCGAGTTGGCTGAGCTTGGTGGACTACGAGCAGTACTTC.

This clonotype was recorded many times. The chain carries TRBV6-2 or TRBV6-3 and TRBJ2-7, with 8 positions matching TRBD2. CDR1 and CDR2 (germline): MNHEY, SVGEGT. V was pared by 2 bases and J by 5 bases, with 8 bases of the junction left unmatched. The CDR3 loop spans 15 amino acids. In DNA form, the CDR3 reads TGTGCCAGCAGTTACACAGGTGGACTAGCCCACGAGCAGTACTTC. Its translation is CASSYTGGLAHEQYF.

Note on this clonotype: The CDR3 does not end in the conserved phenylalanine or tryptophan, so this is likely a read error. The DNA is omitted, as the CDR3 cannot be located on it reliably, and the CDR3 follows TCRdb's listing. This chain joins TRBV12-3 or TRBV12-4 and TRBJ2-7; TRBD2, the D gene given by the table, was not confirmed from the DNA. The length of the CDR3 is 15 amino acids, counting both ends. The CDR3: CASRSTSGVTYEHYL.

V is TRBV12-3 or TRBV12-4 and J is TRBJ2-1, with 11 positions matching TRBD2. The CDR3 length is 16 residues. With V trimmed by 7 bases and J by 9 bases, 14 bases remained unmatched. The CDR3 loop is CASTQSGTSGNSEQFF. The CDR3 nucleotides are TGTGCCAGCACTCAATCCGGGACTAGCGGTAACAGTGAGCAGTTCTTC.